This TCR beta chain was retrieved from a study of blood T cell repertoires in COVID-19. Method: immunoSEQ multiplex PCR; TCRdb's copy keeps in-frame clones and lacks some. The sample lists 140,000 to 150,000 clones, 75% to 90% seen once, with 6.5% to 9.5% in the top ten. Germline CDR1 reads LNHDA; CDR2 reads SQIVND (reference sequence). The V end lost 3 bases, the J end lost 0 bases, and 17 bases lay between the germline ends. This CDR3 has 17 residues. This chain joins TRBV19 and TRBJ1-1, with D possibly matching TRBD1 (6 bases). Sequencing input: peripheral blood. The receptor's source is an older woman with COVID-19, enrolled during active disease. The CDR3 region is CASSIFAGVDVNTEAFF. Written as DNA, the CDR3 is TGTGCCAGTAGTATTTTCGCAGGGGTGGACGTGAACACTGAAGCTTTCTTT.